These 28 T cell receptor beta chains were sequenced from one sample in a study of CD8+ T cells in alopecia areata. Isolated RNA was reverse transcribed into cDNA used as the sequencing template. Using immunoSEQ multiplex PCR, the repertoire was profiled, and TCRdb retains in-frame clones only, with some absent. The table shows some 170,000 clones, with about 67% occurring only once. The material was CD8+ T cells sorted from blood, obtained at week 0. These receptors all come from a human donor with alopecia areata.

The CDR3 reads CASSYSSAYEQYF. CDR3 sequence (DNA): TGTGCCAGCAGTTACTCGTCGGCCTACGAGCAGTACTTC. The chain is built from TRBV6-5 and TRBJ2-7; D is unresolved. Trimming left V 0 bases short and J 2 bases short, with 5 bases between. CDR1 and CDR2 from the germline V gene are MNHEY and SVGAGI. The CDR3 is 13 residues long.

The chain recombines TRBV5-1 with TRBJ1-2; tentative D call: TRBD1 (6 bases). From germline, CDR1 is SGHRS and CDR2 YFSETQ. The CDR3 length is 13 residues. V lost 2 bases and J lost 6, with 11 bases in between. The CDR3 sequence is CASSFRTDHGYTF. CDR3 DNA sequence: TGCGCCAGCAGCTTTAGGACAGATCATGGCTACACCTTC. The variable domain in full, with the rest retrieved from reference TRBV5-1 and TRBJ1-2, is KAGVTQTPRYLIKTRGQQVTLSCSPISGHRSVSWYQQTPGQGLQFLFEYFSETQRNKGNFPGRFSGRQFSNSRSEMNVSTLELGDSALYLCASSFRTDHGYTFGSGTRLTVV.

CDR3 DNA: TGTGCCAGCAGCCCGGCTGGGTTGACGCCTCAGCCCCAGCATTTT. Protein product: CASSPAGLTPQPQHF. The chain employs TRBV7-9 and TRBJ1-5, with D hard to call. Trimming left V 5 bases short and J 6 bases short, with 17 bases between. There are 15 residues in the CDR3. Germline CDR1 SEHNR, CDR2 FQNEAQ (reference sequence).

V and J are TRBV6-5 and TRBJ2-2; TRBD1 matches 9 bases. CDR1 MNHEY and CDR2 SVGAGI come from the germline V gene. This CDR3 region has 15 residues. Germline trimming cut 2 bases from V and 6 bases from J; bases unmatched to any gene: 4. Here the CDR3 reads CASSYGTGSAGELFF. Written as DNA, the CDR3 is TGTGCCAGCAGTTACGGGACAGGGTCCGCCGGGGAGCTGTTTTTT.

This chain connects TRBV2 to TRBJ2-5; 13 bases map to TRBD2. Trimming at V came to 6 bases and at J to 0 bases, leaving 4 bases not matched to a gene. This CDR3 has 16 amino acids. The V gene's germline CDR1 is SNHLY and CDR2 FYNNEI. The CDR3 loop reads CASRLAGGLHQETQYF. DNA for the CDR3: TGTGCCAGCAGACTAGCGGGGGGGCTACACCAAGAGACCCAGTACTTC.

The chain recombines TRBV5-6 with TRBJ2-3; no firm D call. This CDR3 has 18 residues. Deletions cut 6 bases from V and 0 bases from J, with 23 bases between. The germline CDR1 and CDR2 sequences are SGHDT and YYEEEE. In DNA, the CDR3 is TGTGCCAGCACCCGTCTGACGGATGAGCCCTCTAGCACAGATACGCAGTATTTT. Amino acids: CASTRLTDEPSSTDTQYF.

In this sample, this clone turned up a few times. J is TRBJ2-2 and V is TRBV5-1; tentative D call: TRBD1 (6 bases). V was cut by 3 bases and J by 4 bases, with 22 bases left in between. Germline V gene data show CDR1 as SGHRS and CDR2 as YFSETQ. The CDR3 is 18 amino acids. The CDR3 DNA reads TGCGCCAGCAGCTCCAAGACTGTCACAGGGTCGGCCACCGGGGAGCTGTTTTTT. Translated: CASSSKTVTGSATGELFF.

The V and J genes are TRBV5-1 and TRBJ2-7; 8 bases match TRBD2. CDR1 is SGHRS and CDR2 is YFSETQ in the germline V gene. Unmatched junction bases numbered 4, after V lost 0 bases and J lost 5 bases. The CDR3 extends over 14 amino acids. In DNA, the CDR3 is TGCGCCAGCAGCTTGGCCAACGGGGGGGACGAGCAGTACTTC. This sequence encodes CASSLANGGDEQYF.

Only a few counts were recorded for this clone. V and J are TRBV23-1 and TRBJ2-4; perhaps TRBD1 as D (6 bases). TRBV23-1 is an open reading frame, and its role is uncertain. Trimming pared 3 bases from V and 11 bases from J, leaving 14 bases between. The length of the CDR3 is 13 residues. CDR3 bases: TGCGCCAGCAGTCACCCGGGACACAATTTTCAGTACTTC. It yields the protein CASSHPGHNFQYF.

This chain uses TRBV2 with TRBJ2-7; tentative D call: TRBD1 (5 bases). The CDR3 length is 12 residues. V shed 10 bases and J shed 5 bases, with 15 bases lying between them. Germline CDR1 reads SNHLY; CDR2 reads FYNNEI. CDR3 amino acids: CANRARVHEQYF. In nucleotides, the CDR3 is TGTGCCAACAGAGCCAGGGTGCACGAGCAGTACTTC.

The rearrangement joins TRBV7-9 to TRBJ2-1; 9 nucleotides match TRBD2. The germline V gene has CDR1 SEHNR and CDR2 FQNEAQ (reference sequence). The CDR3 runs to 17 residues. Trimming cost V 5 bases and J 5 bases; bases outside gene matches: 13. CDR3 bases: TGTGCCAGCAGCCCGGGCCCACCAGGCGGGGGGGACAATGAGCAGTTCTTC. It encodes CASSPGPPGGGDNEQFF.

A note on this clone: The sample carries other DNA sequences with the same CDR3. The chain links TRBV7-9 to TRBJ2-1; D is unresolved. Looked up from germline, CDR1 is SEHNR and CDR2 is FQNEAQ (reference sequence). Trimming pared 3 bases from V and 7 bases from J, leaving 4 bases between. The CDR3 length is 11 residues. The CDR3 reads CASSFSNEQFF. CDR3 sequence (DNA): TGTGCCAGCAGCTTTTCGAATGAGCAGTTCTTC.

The chain is built from TRBV13 and TRBJ2-5, with 12 bases that match TRBD1. Germline V lookup: CDR1 PRHDT, CDR2 FYEKMQ (reference sequence). With 5 bases clipped from V and 4 bases from J, the junction kept 11 bases outside the gene matches. The CDR3 is 17 residues long. CDR3 DNA sequence: TGTGCCAGCAGCGCGGGACAGGGGGCGCCCGAAGGAGAGACCCAGTACTTC. Translated: CASSAGQGAPEGETQYF.

This clone was found a few times. The rearrangement links TRBV7-8 to TRBJ1-5, with 7 bases identical to TRBD1. From germline, CDR1 is SGHVS and CDR2 FQNEAQ. There are 13 residues in the CDR3. J lost 7 bases, V lost 2 bases, and 2 bases had no gene match. The chain's CDR3 is CASSLQGVQPQHF. CDR3 bases: TGTGCCAGCAGCTTACAGGGGGTCCAGCCCCAGCATTTT.

The chain uses TRBV13 and TRBJ2-7; tentative D call: TRBD1 (5 bases). This CDR3 region has 13 residues. V shed 7 bases and J shed 1 base, with 11 bases lying between them. The germline CDR1 and CDR2 sequences are PRHDT and FYEKMQ (reference sequence). CDR3 DNA sequence: TGTGCCAGCACCATGGGGCGGTCCTACGAGCAGTACTTC. Translating it yields CASTMGRSYEQYF.

At least ten counts were recorded for this clone. J is TRBJ2-5 and V is TRBV14, with D hard to call. The CDR3 has 15 residues. V was trimmed by 4 bases and J by 0 bases, leaving 12 bases between them. Germline values: CDR1 SGHDN, CDR2 FVKESK. The CDR3 DNA is TGTGCCAGCAGCCCGTGGGATCGGGACCAAGAGACCCAGTACTTC. This codes for CASSPWDRDQETQYF. The full variable domain, with the rest looked up from reference TRBV14 and TRBJ2-5, is EAGVTQFPSHSVIEKGQTVTLRCDPISGHDNLYWYRRVMGKEIKFLLHFVKESKQDESGMPNNRFLAERTGGTYSTLKVQPAELEDSGVYFCASSPWDRDQETQYFGPGTRLLVL.

This chain connects TRBV4-1 to TRBJ1-2; D might be TRBD1 (6 bases). This CDR3 region has 13 residues. Germline CDR1 is MGHRA and CDR2 is YSYEKL. Trimming removed 1 base from V and 7 bases from J, with 10 bases in between. CDR3 sequence reads: CASSQANRVGYTF. Here the CDR3 DNA reads TGCGCCAGCAGCCAAGCTAACAGGGTTGGCTACACCTTC.

The chain recombines TRBV6-5 with TRBJ2-3; 8 positions match TRBD1. With V trimmed by 6 bases and J by 5 bases, 4 bases remained unmatched. The CDR3 is 13 residues long. CDR1 is MNHEY, CDR2 SVGAGI, per germline. The CDR3 DNA is TGTGCCAGCAGAGAACAGGGGGTAGATACGCAGTATTTT. Its translation is CASREQGVDTQYF.

This sequence joins TRBV5-6 and TRBJ2-1; no firm D call. Trimming removed 1 base at V and 7 bases at J, with 6 bases between. Germline CDR1 SGHDT, CDR2 YYEEEE. The CDR3 extends over 12 amino acids. This CDR3 is CASSLLWNEQFF. CDR3 DNA: TGTGCCAGCAGCTTGTTGTGGAATGAGCAGTTCTTC.

The chain links TRBV5-1 to TRBJ1-2; D ambiguous. This CDR3 spans 15 amino acids. Trimming took 7 bases from V and 4 from J, leaving 20 bases between them. Germline loops: CDR1 SGHRS, CDR2 YFSETQ. The CDR3: CASRLWEERAYGYTF. In DNA, the CDR3 is TGCGCCAGCCGTCTTTGGGAGGAAAGAGCCTATGGCTACACCTTC.

The gene calls are TRBV27 and TRBJ1-4; 7 bases agree with TRBD1. Germline V gene lookup returns CDR1 MNHEY and CDR2 SMNVEV (reference sequence). Losses at the gene ends were 1 base for V and 5 bases for J; bases not matched to a gene: 7. The CDR3 runs 16 residues. The CDR3 bases are TGTGCCAGCAGTTTATTGGGGACAGCCGTGAATGAAAAACTGTTTTTT. This codes for CASSLLGTAVNEKLFF.

V and J are TRBV13 and TRBJ2-1; TRBD2 might be the D (5 bases). Germline CDR1 reads PRHDT; CDR2 reads FYEKMQ (reference sequence). The CDR3 loop spans 14 amino acids. V lost 4 bases, J lost 5 bases, and 12 bases lay in between. This CDR3 is CASSWTFLHNEQFF. In DNA form, the CDR3 reads TGTGCCAGCAGCTGGACTTTCTTACACAATGAGCAGTTCTTC.

CDR3 sequence reads: CASRIGTSGGPDTQYF. The DNA of the CDR3 is TGTGCCAGCAGAATCGGGACTAGCGGGGGCCCAGATACGCAGTATTTT. The rearrangement uses TRBV7-9 and TRBJ2-3, with TRBD2 matching 14 bases. The CDR3 has 16 amino acids. Germline V lookup: CDR1 SEHNR, CDR2 FQNEAQ (reference sequence). Trimming took 6 bases from V and 4 from J; bases not matched to a gene: 6.

The CDR3 DNA sequence: TGTGCCAGCGTCACGAGCGGTAGCACAGATACGCAGTATTTT. This encodes CASVTSGSTDTQYF. The chain joins TRBV28 to TRBJ2-3; D is possibly TRBD2 (5 bases). Germline V gene lookup returns CDR1 MDHEN and CDR2 SYDVKM. The CDR3 is 14 residues long. V gave up 8 bases and J gave up 0 bases, with 12 bases separating them.

There are a few counts of this clone. The V and J genes are TRBV29-1 and TRBJ2-7; 7 nucleotides line up with TRBD1. Germline values: CDR1 SQVTM, CDR2 ANQGSEA. This CDR3 has 16 residues. The V segment lost 6 bases and the J segment 2 bases; nucleotides outside the gene matches: 16. CDR3 nucleotides: TGCAGCGTCGATGGGACAGACAATCAAAGTCCCTACGAGCAGTACTTC. It specifies CSVDGTDNQSPYEQYF.

V and J are TRBV6-5 and TRBJ2-3, with 8 positions matching TRBD2. The CDR3 is 15 amino acids. The V gene's germline CDR1 is MNHEY and CDR2 SVGAGI. V was pared by 6 bases and J by 1 base, with 6 bases of the junction left unmatched. The CDR3 DNA reads TGTGCCAGCAGCCGGGAGGGACTACGCACAGATACGCAGTATTTT. Translated: CASSREGLRTDTQYF.

This chain connects TRBV6-6 to TRBJ2-2; maybe TRBD2 (6 bases). Germline CDR1 reads MNHNY; CDR2 reads SVGAGI (reference sequence). The CDR3 runs to 13 residues. V lost 5 bases, J lost 6 bases, and 10 bases lay in between. CDR3 sequence: CASSAGEAGELFF. In DNA, the CDR3 is TGTGCCAGCAGTGCCGGGGAGGCCGGGGAGCTGTTTTTT.

In DNA form, the CDR3 reads TGTGCCAGCAGTGAAGCTTACAGGGAATACTACGAGCAGTACTTC. Protein sequence: CASSEAYREYYEQYF. J is TRBJ2-7 and V is TRBV2; D may be TRBD1 (6 bases). V shed 0 bases and J shed 3 bases, with 12 bases lying between them. The CDR3 loop spans 15 amino acids. The germline V gene has CDR1 SNHLY and CDR2 FYNNEI.